This entry features one TCR beta chain sequence. Its antigen is as yet unknown. The sample originates from a study of response to subunit inactivated influenza vaccine. Study-level points and caveats: It was suggested by the authors that few new T cells are recruited by each seasonal influenza vaccination.

TCRdb independently ran MiXCR on the RT-PCR reads; one entry per CDR3 protein. The repertoire has roughly 700,000 distinct CDR3 sequences, over 11% of them found once; the top ten carry 5.5% to 7%. The receptor was isolated from a man aged 50 or older who received an inactivated influenza vaccine. The sequencing used PBMCs from blood, collected 14 to 15 days before vaccination.

Here the CDR3 reads CASSRTSGGVAKNIQYF. The CDR3 DNA is TGTGCCAGCAGTAGGACTAGCGGGGGGGTAGCTAAAAACATTCAGTACTTC. The chain has TRBV7-2 and TRBJ2-4; 15 nucleotides agree with TRBD2. The CDR3 totals 17 residues. CDR1 and CDR2 (germline): SGHTA, FQGNSA. The J segment lost 4 bases and the V segment lost 6 bases, leaving 7 bases of the junction unmatched.